This TCR beta chain was identified in a study of T cells in localized non-small cell lung cancer. The CDR3 is 14 residues long. Germline V gene lookup returns CDR1 SGHTS and CDR2 YDEGEE. V dropped 2 bases and J dropped 7 bases, with 13 bases sitting between them. The repertoire was sequenced with immunoSEQ multiplex PCR; TCRdb's copy has only in-frame clones and lacks some. The table lists 45,000 to 55,000 clones, 86% of them singletons. The TCR comes from a male donor aged 60 or over with stage III squamous cell lung carcinoma. The chain uses TRBV5-8 and TRBJ1-5; TRBD1 might be the D (5 bases). The sample here was peripheral blood, taken before any cancer treatment. The CDR3 region is CASSFQGSGQPQHF. Here the CDR3 DNA reads TGTGCCAGCAGCTTTCAGGGTTCAGGACAGCCCCAGCATTTT. The full variable domain, rest sourced from reference TRBV5-8 and TRBJ1-5, is EAGVTQSPTHLIKTRGQQATLRCSPISGHTSVYWYQQALGLGLQFLLWYDEGEERNRGNFPPRFSGRQFPNYSSELNVNALELEDSALYLCASSFQGSGQPQHFGDGTRLSIL.